This entry lists 18 T cell receptor beta chains sequenced from one sample in a study of naive and memory T cell subsets. Two oligonucleotides, mixed equimolar, formed the beta constant-region primer covering TRBC1 and TRBC2. From the UMI-ligation and nested PCR reads, TCRdb called clonotypes with MiXCR, one entry per CDR3 protein. The profile covers some 85,000 distinct CDR3 sequences, with about an eighth appearing a single time and approximately 0.93% taken by the ten largest. The sample consisted of central memory CD4+ T cells from blood. All receptors derive from a human donor in good health.

This clonotype showed up just a few times. The V call is TRBV7-2, the J call TRBJ1-1; unclear D gene. The CDR3 is made up of 15 amino acids. In germline, CDR1 is SGHTA, CDR2 FQGNSA. V shed 7 bases and J shed 6 bases, with 21 bases lying between them. The CDR3 DNA reads TGTGCCAGCAAAGGAATAACGGGTGAGGGAGCTGAAGCTTTCTTT. Encoded protein: CASKGITGEGAEAFF.

The CDR3 DNA reads as TGCGCCAGCAGCTTGGAAGGGTATAATTCACCCCTCCACTTT. Translating it yields CASSLEGYNSPLHF. The chain couples TRBV5-1 to TRBJ1-6; no clear D gene. Germline values: CDR1 SGHRS, CDR2 YFSETQ. The CDR3 covers 14 residues. The V and J ends lost 0 bases and 4 bases respectively, with 5 bases between them.

This clonotype was counted at least ten times. The chain joins TRBV30 to TRBJ1-2; D gene uncertain. Germline-derived CDR1 and CDR2 are GTSNPN and SVGIG (reference sequence). V lost 3 bases to trimming and J lost 11 bases, with 13 bases between them. CDR3 length: 11 amino acids. CDR3 coding DNA: TGTGCCTGGAGGAGGGAAAAAAGGTACACCTTC. The encoded protein is CAWRREKRYTF.

The V gene is TRBV3-1, the J gene TRBJ2-5; 9 bases align to TRBD2. The CDR3 spans 17 residues. V dropped 0 bases and J dropped 5; count of bases not matched to a gene: 10. Germline V gene data show CDR1 as LGHDT and CDR2 as YNNKEL (reference sequence). The CDR3 region has the DNA TGTGCCAGCAGCCAAGATTGGGGGCGGGAGGGGAGCGAGACCCAGTACTTC. Translating gives CASSQDWGREGSETQYF.

This clonotype showed up many times. The chain has TRBV20-1 and TRBJ2-1, with 11 nucleotides matching TRBD2. The V gene's germline CDR1 is DFQATT and CDR2 SNEGSKA (reference sequence). The CDR3 sequence is 14 residues long. V shed 3 bases, J shed 8 bases, and the junction held 6 bases outside the gene matches. The CDR3 spells CSARVTSGSDEQFF. CDR3 coding DNA: TGCAGTGCTAGGGTAACTAGCGGGAGTGATGAGCAGTTCTTC.

CDR3 amino acids: CASSLGLNQPQHF. The CDR3 DNA follows: TGTGCCAGCAGCTTGGGACTTAATCAGCCCCAGCATTTT. This sequence joins TRBV5-8 and TRBJ1-5; D unclear. V lost 0 bases, J lost 4 bases, and 5 bases lay in between. Germline V gene data show CDR1 as SGHTS and CDR2 as YDEGEE. There are 13 residues in the CDR3. The full variable domain, its missing parts supplied by reference TRBV5-8 and TRBJ1-5, is EAGVTQSPTHLIKTRGQQATLRCSPISGHTSVYWYQQALGLGLQFLLWYDEGEERNRGNFPPRFSGRQFPNYSSELNVNALELEDSALYLCASSLGLNQPQHFGDGTRLSIL.

This clonotype has a count of ten or more. V is TRBV7-8 and J is TRBJ2-4; 9 bases line up with TRBD1. Germline values: CDR1 SGHVS, CDR2 FQNEAQ. This CDR3 comprises 19 residues. The ends lost 5 bases at V and 3 bases at J; junction bases unmatched: 17. CDR3 nucleotide sequence: TGTGCCAGCAGCCCCGCGGGACAGGGATTGGGAGTAGGCAAAAACATTCAGTACTTC. Protein: CASSPAGQGLGVGKNIQYF.

This chain connects TRBV28 to TRBJ1-5; 7 bases are a match to TRBD1. With V trimmed by 6 bases and J by 0 bases, 8 bases remained unmatched. The CDR3 runs 16 residues. Germline assignment: CDR1 MDHEN and CDR2 SYDVKM. CDR3 in DNA: TGTGCCAGCAGGTCAGCAGGGGGGTATAGCAATCAGCCCCAGCATTTT. It specifies CASRSAGGYSNQPQHF.

This chain uses TRBV7-9 with TRBJ2-2; 9 positions match TRBD1. The germline V gene encodes CDR1 SEHNR and CDR2 FQNEAQ (reference sequence). V gave up 5 bases and J gave up 5 bases; unmatched junction bases: 3. The CDR3 is made up of 14 amino acids. The CDR3 DNA reads TGTGCCAGCAGCCGACAGGGGGAAACCGGGGAGCTGTTTTTT. Amino acids: CASSRQGETGELFF.

This clonotype occurred a few times. The chain uses TRBV27 and TRBJ2-2; TRBD1 aligns across 7 bases. The trim removed 5 bases at V and 0 bases at J, leaving 6 bases unmatched. The CDR3 contains 16 residues. Germline V CDR1 and CDR2: MNHEY, SMNVEV (reference sequence). The CDR3 reads CASSPGDRTNTGELFF. In nucleotides, the CDR3 is TGTGCCAGCAGTCCCGGGGACAGAACGAACACCGGGGAGCTGTTTTTT.

This clonotype showed up just a few times. CDR3 coding DNA: TGCAGCGTTTCACAGAACACCGGGGAGCTGTTTTTT. It encodes CSVSQNTGELFF. The chain combines TRBV29-1 with TRBJ2-2; D not resolved. Germline V gene lookup returns CDR1 SQVTM and CDR2 ANQGSEA. This CDR3 is built from 12 residues. The V end lost 5 bases, the J end lost 1 base, and 5 bases lay between the germline ends.

This clonotype was detected only a few times. CDR3 DNA: TGCAGTGCGGGAGGGGGGGTTCATGGCTACACCTTC. It encodes CSAGGGVHGYTF. The chain uses TRBV20-1 and TRBJ1-2; possible D gene TRBD1, 6 bases. The CDR3 covers 12 residues. The ends were cut back, 6 bases at V and 6 bases at J, with 14 bases in the middle. Germline V gives CDR1 DFQATT, CDR2 SNEGSKA (reference sequence).

This clonotype has only a few counts. V is TRBV9 and J is TRBJ2-1; D is unclear. Germline V gene sequence: CDR1 SGDLS, CDR2 YYNGEE. The germline V and J ends were trimmed by 0 bases and 3 bases, with 7 bases remaining between them. The CDR3 has 14 residues. The CDR3 here is CASSVGSGYNEQFF. CDR3 sequence (DNA): TGTGCCAGCAGCGTAGGTAGTGGCTACAATGAGCAGTTCTTC.

This clonotype was found a few times. V is TRBV6-1 and J is TRBJ1-5; no reliable D call. Germline V gene data show CDR1 as MNHNS and CDR2 as SASEGT. The germline V and J ends were trimmed by 6 bases and 1 base, with 7 bases remaining between them. This CDR3 region has 13 residues. DNA of the CDR3: TGTGCCAGCAGGGGCTGGAGCAATCAGCCCCAGCATTTT. Protein: CASRGWSNQPQHF.

This clonotype was observed a handful of times. The rearrangement joins TRBV6-6 to TRBJ1-2; D is undetermined. Germline lookup yields CDR1 MNHNY and CDR2 SVGAGI (reference sequence). Between the trimmed V and J ends, which lost 5 bases and 4 bases, there was a span of 17 bases. The CDR3 is 15 residues long. CDR3 nucleotides: TGTGCCAGCAGTAACCCGATCGACGGCCTCTATGGCTACACCTTC. Translation: CASSNPIDGLYGYTF.

This chain connects TRBV5-4 to TRBJ2-5, with TRBD1 matching 8 bases. CDR1 is SGHNT and CDR2 is YYREEE in the germline V gene (reference sequence). The junction had 5 bases not matched to a gene; V was cut back by 3 bases and J by 4 bases. The length of the CDR3 is 14 residues. The CDR3 here is CASSYRTGSETQYF. DNA of the CDR3: TGTGCCAGCAGCTACCGGACAGGGTCAGAGACCCAGTACTTC.

The chain joins TRBV6-6 to TRBJ2-5; D unclear. V dropped 4 bases and J dropped 6 bases, with 6 bases sitting between them. The CDR3 consists of 11 residues. The germline V gene has CDR1 MNHNY and CDR2 SVGAGI (reference sequence). In DNA form, the CDR3 reads TGTGCCAGCAGTTTCGCCCAGACCCAGTACTTC. Translated: CASSFAQTQYF.

Many counts were recorded for this clonotype. The chain links TRBV5-1 to TRBJ2-1; 11 bases match TRBD2. This CDR3 has 15 residues. V trimming: 6 bases; J trimming: 8 bases; junction bases outside the gene matches: 10. Per the germline V gene, CDR1 is SGHRS and CDR2 is YFSETQ. The CDR3 sequence is CASKLGLAEYHEQFF. DNA for the CDR3: TGCGCCAGCAAACTGGGACTAGCGGAATACCATGAGCAGTTCTTC.